These 18 T cell receptor beta chains originate from one sample sequenced in a study of blood T cells in healthy people across ages. Through a sample-barcoded 5' primer and a J-beta primer mix, a second PCR was run for roughly 7 to 11 cycles. TCRdb itself ran the 5' RACE reads through MiXCR, one entry per CDR3 protein. The repertoire has over 1,500,000 distinct CDR3 sequences, 49% of them found once; the top ten carry less than 2.5%. The source material was blood. These receptors came from a woman in her thirties or forties in good health.

This clonotype occurred a few times. This chain uses TRBV11-2 with TRBJ2-7; 8 nucleotides match TRBD1. With V trimmed by 5 bases and J by 5 bases, 8 bases remained unmatched. In germline, CDR1 is SGHAT, CDR2 FQNNGV. There are 14 residues in the CDR3. CDR3 in amino acids: CASSPARTGHEQYF. CDR3 DNA: TGTGCCAGCAGCCCAGCCCGGACAGGGCACGAGCAGTACTTC.

The chain joins TRBV6-5 to TRBJ1-1; tentatively, D is TRBD1 (5 bases). V was shortened by 9 bases and J by 1 base, with 15 bases between the two germline ends. This CDR3 is 14 amino acids long. Germline CDR1 MNHEY, CDR2 SVGAGI. CDR3: CASRDSRKNTEAFF. CDR3 in DNA: TGTGCCAGTCGGGACTCCCGAAAGAACACTGAAGCTTTCTTT.

This clonotype was observed once. This sequence joins TRBV10-3 and TRBJ1-5, with 8 bases identical to TRBD1. Germline CDR1 and CDR2: ENHRY and SYGVKD. V lost 4 bases, J lost 8 bases, and 10 bases stayed unmatched. CDR3 length: 15 residues. In DNA form, the CDR3 reads TGTGCCATCAGTGGCGGACAGGGCAGGGGGAAGCCCCAGCATTTT. It is translated as CAISGGQGRGKPQHF.

This clonotype appeared a single time. V and J are TRBV9 and TRBJ1-1; TRBD1 matches at 7 bases. Germline CDR1 is SGDLS and CDR2 is YYNGEE. The length of the CDR3 is 17 residues. V gave up 0 bases and J gave up 2 bases; unmatched junction bases: 10. CDR3 sequence: CASSVAQGEGPNTEAFF. For the CDR3, the DNA is TGTGCCAGCAGCGTAGCCCAGGGGGAGGGACCCAACACTGAAGCTTTCTTT.

The chain carries TRBV28 and TRBJ2-7, with D unresolved. There are 12 residues in the CDR3. The germline V gene has CDR1 MDHEN and CDR2 SYDVKM. With 7 bases removed from V and 7 bases from J, the gap between germline ends came to 14 bases. In nucleotides, the CDR3 is TGTGCCAGCATGCGCTCGGGTGGGGAGCAGTACTTC. It codes for CASMRSGGEQYF.

This clonotype was seen only a few times. J is TRBJ2-3 and V is TRBV20-1; 11 bases map to TRBD2. This CDR3 is built from 16 residues. Germline trimming cut 4 bases from V and 3 bases from J; bases unmatched to any gene: 9. Germline V gene sequence: CDR1 DFQATT, CDR2 SNEGSKA (reference sequence). CDR3 sequence: CSATEPSGGITDTQYF. CDR3 DNA sequence: TGCAGTGCTACCGAACCTAGCGGGGGGATAACAGATACGCAGTATTTT.

CDR3 DNA sequence: TGCGCCAGCAGCCAAGAAGGTCAGGGGGGAGATGGCTACACCTTC. Its protein product is CASSQEGQGGDGYTF. V is TRBV4-3 and J is TRBJ1-2; TRBD1 matches at 7 bases. V lost 0 bases and J lost 6; bases outside the gene matches: 7. The CDR3 length is 15 residues. From germline, CDR1 is LGHNA and CDR2 YSLEER.

This chain connects TRBV18 to TRBJ2-3; 7 bases fit TRBD2. The V and J ends lost 4 bases and 4 bases, in that order; junction bases with no gene match: 8. Looked up from germline, CDR1 is KGHSH and CDR2 is LQKENI. CDR3 size: 15 residues. The CDR3 DNA reads TGTGCCAGCTCACGGGAGGGAGCGTTCGCAGATACGCAGTATTTT. The encoded protein is CASSREGAFADTQYF.

This clonotype was seen a few times. The chain combines TRBV2 with TRBJ2-6; 14 bases are shared with TRBD2. Germline lookup yields CDR1 SNHLY and CDR2 FYNNEI. This CDR3 has 20 residues. Trimming took 4 bases from V and 0 from J; bases not matched to a gene: 8. The CDR3 here is CASSGPGLAGEHSGANVLTF. In nucleotides, the CDR3 is TGTGCCAGCAGTGGACCGGGACTAGCGGGGGAACACTCTGGGGCCAACGTCCTGACTTTC.

Comment on this clonotype: The CDR3 does not close with the conserved phenylalanine or tryptophan, likely indicating a read error. The gene calls are TRBV6-5 and TRBJ2-5, with 7 bases that match TRBD1. Germline values: CDR1 MNHEY, CDR2 SVGAGI. J lost 1 base, V lost 9 bases, and 11 bases had no gene match. This CDR3 comprises 15 residues. CDR3 nucleotides: TGTGCCAGTAGGAACTTGGCAGGGGGCCAAGAGACCCAGTACTAC. This encodes CASRNLAGGQETQYY.

This clonotype was picked up a small number of times. The chain has TRBV4-2 and TRBJ2-7; 8 nucleotides agree with TRBD2. This CDR3 region has 15 residues. Germline-derived CDR1 and CDR2 are LGHNA and YNFKEQ. V lost 0 bases to trimming and J lost 4 bases; unmatched junction nucleotides: 5. The CDR3: CASSQDSASGYEQYF. CDR3 nucleotide sequence: TGTGCCAGCAGCCAAGATTCGGCTAGCGGGTACGAGCAGTACTTC.

Details on this clonotype: A much larger clone differs from this one at a single base, so this may be a read error. The V call is TRBV27, the J call TRBJ1-1; 7 nucleotides match TRBD1. Trimming cost V 6 bases and J 5 bases; bases outside gene matches: 3. The V gene's germline CDR1 is MNHEY and CDR2 SMNVEV (reference sequence). This CDR3 spans 12 amino acids. The CDR3 sequence is CASRQGKTEAFF. The DNA of the CDR3 is TGTGCCAGCAGACAGGGGAAAACTGAAGCTTTCTTT.

The V call is TRBV28, the J call TRBJ2-1; 10 bases match TRBD2. V was clipped by 5 bases and J by 7 bases; unmatched bases: 8. The CDR3 is 15 amino acids. The germline V gene encodes CDR1 MDHEN and CDR2 SYDVKM. This CDR3 is CASSPAGGSKNEQFF. The CDR3 nucleotides are TGTGCCAGCAGTCCAGCGGGGGGGTCTAAGAATGAGCAGTTCTTC.

The rearrangement joins TRBV20-1 to TRBJ2-1, with 10 bases lining up with TRBD2. The CDR3 has 14 amino acids. Germline V gene sequence: CDR1 DFQATT, CDR2 SNEGSKA (reference sequence). The V segment lost 0 bases and the J segment 12 bases; nucleotides outside the gene matches: 8. The CDR3 is CSARDPVIAGGQFF. CDR3 nucleotides: TGCAGTGCTAGAGATCCCGTTATAGCGGGGGGGCAGTTCTTC.

This clonotype occurred a few times. The rearrangement uses TRBV27 and TRBJ1-5; perhaps TRBD1 as D (5 bases). The CDR3 extends over 15 amino acids. V was clipped by 3 bases and J by 5 bases, with 14 bases between them. Germline loops: CDR1 MNHEY, CDR2 SMNVEV (reference sequence). The CDR3 spells CASSLGRRPDQPQHF. The CDR3 nucleotides are TGTGCCAGCAGTTTGGGACGGCGGCCGGATCAGCCCCAGCATTTT.

This clonotype came up once. The V gene is TRBV20-1, the J gene TRBJ2-3, with TRBD2 matching over 9 bases. With V trimmed by 0 bases and J by 7 bases, 11 bases remained unmatched. The germline gives CDR1 DFQATT, CDR2 SNEGSKA (reference sequence). There are 16 residues in the CDR3. CDR3 in amino acids: CSAREFGAGGSHTQYF. The CDR3 DNA reads TGCAGTGCTAGAGAGTTTGGAGCGGGGGGTTCTCATACGCAGTATTTT.

This clonotype was recorded a few times. The V and J genes are TRBV20-1 and TRBJ1-6; TRBD1 agrees at 7 bases. Losses at the gene ends were 5 bases for V and 8 bases for J; bases not matched to a gene: 3. Per germline, CDR1 DFQATT and CDR2 SNEGSKA (reference sequence). This CDR3 region has 12 residues. The CDR3 DNA reads as TGCAGTGCTCAAGGGGGCGATTCACCCCTCCACTTT. It translates to CSAQGGDSPLHF.

V usage is TRBV14 and J usage is TRBJ2-1; 8 bases line up with TRBD1. This CDR3 is built from 19 residues. Trimming at V came to 0 bases and at J to 3 bases, leaving 13 bases not matched to a gene. The germline V gene has CDR1 SGHDN and CDR2 FVKESK. The CDR3 spells CASSQDRSLAGGLYNEQFF. The CDR3 bases are TGTGCCAGCAGCCAAGATCGTTCCCTCGCAGGGGGCCTCTACAATGAGCAGTTCTTC.